This T cell receptor beta chain was captured by sequencing in a study of CD8+ T cells in alopecia areata (dated by TCRdb to 2016 to 2019). The study in broad terms: High-throughput TCRbeta sequencing was used to examine T cell clonal expansion in alopecia areata in both the C3H/HeJ mouse model and human patients. Scalp tissue and sorted CD4+ and CD8+ peripheral blood T cells from patchy and totalis/universalis alopecia areata patients and from healthy controls were covered by human TCRbeta sequencing. Scalp clonality was compared across normal scalp (n=4), patchy alopecia areata scalp (n=8), and alopecia totalis/universalis scalp (n=8). The RNA source kit depended on sample type: the PAXgene miRNA kit for fixed scalp, the miRNeasy kit for PBMCs, and the RNeasy kit for mouse skin. Amplification of TCRbeta CDR3 regions was done by immunoSEQ multiplex PCR using 35 Vbeta forward primers and 13 Jbeta reverse primers.

Paper-wide results and their limitations: Resident alphabeta T cells in normal human skin are also sequenced, complicating scalp TCR repertoire analysis, unlike mouse skin dominated by gammadelta T cells. Shared TCR sequences between patients were less evident than in mice, which may be partly attributable to HLA diversity in the patient population. Compared with normal scalp, lesional scalp, particularly in alopecia totalis/universalis, had higher clonality and more expanded CD8+ clones, which suggests antigenic drive.

Concerning this clone: It has no known antigen specificity. No qualities accompany the bases; no much larger clone lies one base away.

PBMCs were separated by density centrifugation and stained for CD3, CD4 and CD8, after which CD4+ and CD8+ T cells were sorted on a FACSAria. Scalp biopsies and blood samples were obtained from unaffected controls. According to the germline V gene, CDR1 reads MGHRA and CDR2 reads YSYEKL. The CDR3 holds 17 amino acids from the cysteine to the phenylalanine. The DNA shown is the 51-base CDR3, in frame from base 1. V loses 2 bases at its end and J loses 2 bases; junction bases beyond the gene matches: 9. The method behind the library was the immunoSEQ multiplex PCR assay. To provide template for TCR sequencing, every sample had RNA extracted and reverse transcribed into cDNA. First-strand cDNA was synthesized using SuperScript III with a 2:1 mix of oligo-dT and random hexamers. A synthetic immune receptor repertoire was used to measure amplification bias, and any remaining bias was corrected computationally. As for how the authors treated the data: After raw reads were preprocessed to remove errors, the CDR3 was defined following IMGT conventions as running from the conserved cysteine to phenylalanine. Clonality was computed by normalizing Shannon entropy by log2 of the number of productive unique TCRs and subtracting the result from 1. CD4 or CD8 identity of scalp clones was inferred by cross-referencing scalp TCRbeta sequences with sorted blood CD4 and CD8 repertoires. This immuneACCESS table, as held by TCRdb, lists in-frame sequences with V and J called but not all clones. Of the missing ones, under half trace to an unresolved V gene in checked studies; the others have no known cause. The DNA gave D and trimming, while V, J and clone size come from that table. The sample contains about 150,000 clones, about three fifths of them found a single time. About 4.4% of the sample goes to the ten largest clones.

Sequencing used CD4+ T cells sorted from blood. This receptor was taken from a human donor in good health. The chain links TRBV4-1 with TRBJ2-3, and TRBD2 aligns with 8 junction nucleotides. Read as DNA, the sequence is TGCGCCAGCAGCCAACCCACTAGCGGAGGAACCACAGATACGCAGTATTTT. This translates into CASSQPTSGGTTDTQYF.